This TCR beta chain is from a study of identical twins. The CDR3 contains 17 residues. Germline CDR1 is MGHRA and CDR2 is YSYEKL. The trim removed 2 bases at V and 4 bases at J, leaving 12 bases unmatched. Donors uniformly comprised healthy Caucasians. TCRdb used MiXCR to reprocess the 5' RACE reads, holding one entry per CDR3 protein. This sample yields some 1,600,000 distinct CDR3 sequences, of which roughly a third are seen a single time; 0.25% to 0.3% belongs to the top ten. The TCR sequence derives from a newborn girl in good health. This chain connects TRBV4-1 to TRBJ2-7, with 9 bases fitting TRBD1. Sequencing was carried out using cord blood. CDR3 region: CASSQPGTGRTGYEQYF. For the CDR3, the DNA is TGCGCCAGCAGCCAACCCGGGACAGGGCGAACGGGATACGAGCAGTACTTC.